In this sample, the clone carrying this T cell receptor beta chain turned up once. Its antigen is undetermined. Original handling: ImmunoSEQ output lacked quality scores and full-length reads, limiting matched filtering. Clones were sequenced by immunoSEQ multiplex PCR, and TCRdb holds only the in-frame ones, with some missing. V, J and clone size are taken as reported in that table, and D and trimming were inferred from the DNA itself. The sample contains about 2.3 million clones, 80% to 95% of which appear only once. This record comes from a study of shared clonotypes between healthy human individuals. In the study overall: Each donor's CD8 memory used one plate, CD8 naive two, each CD4 subset three.

The V gene lost 5 bases and the J gene lost 7 bases, with 17 bases spanning the gap. The CDR3 is made up of 15 amino acids. Germline CDR1 is MNHEY and CDR2 is SVGAGI. Study observations and caveats: Genetic and exposure-history diversity was limited by the few donors.

Sequencing was done on a sample of naive CD4+ T cells from PBMCs. Subset in this sample: CD45RA+ positively selected. This clonotype was sampled from a young man in good health. Some clones in this sample may be carry-over from other donors' samples. J is TRBJ1-4 and V is TRBV6-5; D call uncertain. The CDR3 sequence is CASSPIRPATEKLFF. DNA of the CDR3: TGTGCCAGCAGTCCTATTAGACCGGCAACTGAAAAACTGTTTTTT.